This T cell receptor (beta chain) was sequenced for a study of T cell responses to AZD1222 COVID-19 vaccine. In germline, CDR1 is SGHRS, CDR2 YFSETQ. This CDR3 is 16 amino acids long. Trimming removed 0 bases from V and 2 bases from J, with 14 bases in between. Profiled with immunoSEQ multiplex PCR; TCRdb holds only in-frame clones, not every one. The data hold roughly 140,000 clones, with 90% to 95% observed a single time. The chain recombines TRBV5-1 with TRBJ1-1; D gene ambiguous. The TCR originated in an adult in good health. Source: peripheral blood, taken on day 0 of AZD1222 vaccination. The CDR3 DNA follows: TGCGCCAGCAGCTTGGGGGTTAGGCGAGGTAACACTGAAGCTTTCTTT. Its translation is CASSLGVRRGNTEAFF.